This T cell receptor (beta chain) was identified in a study of CD4 T cells in relation to SARS-CoV-2 and coronaviruses (dated by TCRdb to 2020 to 2022). Broadly, across the study: In the ViraFEST assay, PBMCs were grown with antigen for about eleven days, and TCR beta CDR3s were then sequenced to identify antigen-specific clonal expansions. A median age of roughly 35 years, with a range of about 20 to 80 years, was recorded for the full convalescent cohort of 12 to 13 patients. Of the roughly twelve convalescent patients, 8 were male and 4 were female, and two of the subjects were Hispanic. Using patient-derived lymphoblastoid cell lines, the shared crossreactive spike epitopes were mapped to their HLA restriction. The study assessed, at the TCR clonotype level, memory CD4+ T cell crossreactivity between SARS-CoV-2 and common cold coronavirus spike proteins. The Adaptive Biotechnologies TCR-sequencing kit was used for samples from three pre-COVID donors and for the naive versus memory experiments, whereas the other data were Illumina-based. Expansion assays from other donors in the study were sequenced with a different, Illumina-based TCR-beta assay.

CEF-cultured naive and memory CD4+ T cell DNA received survey-level immunoSEQ TCR-beta sequencing. The authors' pipeline ran thus. During preprocessing, nonproductive sequences were removed, as were CDR3s that did not start with C, did not end with F or W, or were shorter than 7 amino acids. Antigen-specific clonotypes were called with the MANAFEST web app, based on expansion relative to reference and other culture wells. To be counted as positive, a clone had to show significant expansion compared with the reference culture, at an FDR below 0.05, in 2 of 3 replicate wells. Positive clones also required significant expansion versus all other tandem wells and an odds ratio above 5. Cultured and uncultured naive and memory CD4+ repertoires were searched for previously identified spike- and CEF-reactive CDR3s. CDR3 homology was measured as pairwise Levenshtein distance, computed with the stringdist R package after trimming three terminal residues from each end. TCRdb mirrors the immuneACCESS table, restricted to in-frame sequences. Some clones are absent from its copies; in checked studies, under half trace to an unresolved V gene, and the reason for the others is unknown. The DNA was the basis for D and trimming; V, J and clone size are from that table. The sample contains fewer than 35,000 clones, around three quarters of them found a single time. Together, the top ten hold nearly 3.5% of the sample.

The germline V gene (reference sequence) supplies CDR1 SEHNR and CDR2 FQNEAQ. Taken from cysteine to phenylalanine, the CDR3 has 15 residues. Only the CDR3 DNA is retained, 45 bases long and in frame from the first base. V is cut back by 5 bases and J by 0 bases, with 3 bases in the junction unmatched. Naive and memory CD4+ T cells were separated from cryopreserved PBMCs by CD4 enrichment followed by EasySep naive CD4+ T cell enrichment. Sorted naive or memory CD4+ T cells (roughly 93,000) were grown at a 1:1 ratio with T cell-depleted PBMCs and CEF peptides for less than 12 days. In general, triplicate replicate wells were used for every peptide culture condition. Ficoll-Paque PLUS gradient centrifugation was used to isolate PBMCs from either whole blood or leukapheresis product. PBMCs were either cryopreserved at -140 degrees C or used fresh in the expansion assay. The QIAamp Micro DNA Kit was used to extract genomic DNA from the CD4+ T cells.

This clone occurred a few times. There is no known antigen for this receptor. Base qualities were left out, and no much larger clone turns up one base away. Broader findings and caveats from the paper: Sequencing naive versus memory cells indicated that the assay picks up memory recall responses, not primary responses primed during culture. No donor contributed both pre-pandemic and post-infection samples, which limited tracing the source of pre-existing responses. Crossreactivity analysis centred on spike protein, so crossreactivity against other viral proteins was not assessed. Small numbers of patients and of tested TCRs limited the study. In about 60% of donors, memory CD4+ clonotypes turned up that crossrecognized SARS-CoV-2 and at least one common cold coronavirus spike. Crossreactive clones showed significantly weaker SARS-CoV-2-driven expansion than monoreactive clones, consistent with antigenic imprinting.

The chain is made from TRBV7-9 and TRBJ2-1; 8 nucleotides in the junction match TRBD2. Specimen: memory CD4+ T cells from PBMCs, cultured in vitro. In the paper's terms, the cell subset or site label means: memory (non-naive) CD4+ T cells. This receptor was taken from an adult with COVID-19. In nucleotide form, the sequence is TGTGCCAGCAGCGTTAGCGGGACCTCCTACAATGAGCAGTTCTTC. Its translation reads: CASSVSGTSYNEQFF. Reference TRBV7-9 and TRBJ2-1 genes cover what lies past the CDR3, so the full variable domain is DTGVSQNPRHKITKRGQNVTFRCDPISEHNRLYWYRQTLGQGPEFLTYFQNEAQLEKSRLLSDRFSAERPKGSFSTLEIQRTEQGDSAMYLCASSVSGTSYNEQFFGPGTRLTVL.